This T cell receptor (beta chain) was identified in a study of T cell responses to AZD1222 COVID-19 vaccine. General observations from the study: At 160-218 and 743-854, vaccine-associated CD4 TCRs were dominant, and they spanned spike. Compared with day 0, the breadth and depth of the Spike-specific TCR repertoire rose significantly after two doses of AZD1222. Baseline antibody screening turned up just a handful of seropositive AZD1222 recipients.

This table comes from immunoSEQ multiplex PCR, and its TCRdb copy is limited to in-frame clones, with some not included. The sample carries around 120,000 clones, roughly 90% recorded once. Points on this clone: Its specificity is not known.

Sequencing used peripheral blood, obtained 28 days after the second AZD1222 dose. The sequence was collected from an adult who received the AZD1222 COVID-19 vaccine.

The CDR3 nucleotides read TGTGCCAGCAGTCCCACAACAGATACGCAGTATTTT. This codes for CASSPTTDTQYF. The chain uses TRBV12-3 or TRBV12-4 and TRBJ2-3; D is ambiguous. This CDR3 contains 12 residues. Trimming took off 5 bases at V and 3 bases at J, with 6 bases between the two ends.